The clone carrying this TCR beta chain was counted ten times or more. Its antigen is currently unknown. This sample was taken from a study of early T cells in non-severe SARS-CoV-2 infection. Study-level findings and limits: The matching step, a VDJdb search, favored anti-spike CD8 responses and missed private and CD4 specificities.

The germline V gene encodes CDR1 DFQATT and CDR2 SNEGSKA (reference sequence). Deletions cut 0 bases from V and 10 bases from J, with 12 bases between. The CDR3 runs 12 residues. TCRdb processed the 5' RACE reads anew with MiXCR; each CDR3 protein has one entry. Here the sample spans tens of thousands of distinct CDR3 sequences, approximately 5.6% being singletons. Specimen: whole blood. The TCR originated in an adult who was a healthcare worker with PCR-confirmed SARS-CoV-2 infection or an uninfected control (not recorded which). The chain employs TRBV20-1 and TRBJ1-1; no reliable D call. Here the CDR3 reads CSAREYGESAFF. The CDR3 bases are TGCAGTGCTAGAGAGTACGGGGAGTCAGCTTTCTTT.